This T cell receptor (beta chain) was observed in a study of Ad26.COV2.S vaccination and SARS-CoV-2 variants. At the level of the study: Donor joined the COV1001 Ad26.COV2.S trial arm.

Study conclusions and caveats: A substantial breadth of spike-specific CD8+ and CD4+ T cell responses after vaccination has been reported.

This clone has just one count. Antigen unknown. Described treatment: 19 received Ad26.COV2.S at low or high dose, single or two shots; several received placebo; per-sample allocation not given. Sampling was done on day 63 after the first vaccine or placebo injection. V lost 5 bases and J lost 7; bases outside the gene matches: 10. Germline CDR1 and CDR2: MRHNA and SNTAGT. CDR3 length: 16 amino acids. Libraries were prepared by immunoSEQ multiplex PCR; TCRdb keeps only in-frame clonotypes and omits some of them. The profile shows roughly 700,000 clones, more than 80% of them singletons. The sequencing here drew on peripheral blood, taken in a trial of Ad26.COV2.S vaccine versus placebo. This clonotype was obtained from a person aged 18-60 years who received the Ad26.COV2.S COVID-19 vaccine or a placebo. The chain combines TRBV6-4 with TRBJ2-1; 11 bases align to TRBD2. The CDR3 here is CASSLSGTSGSNEQFF. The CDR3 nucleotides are TGTGCCAGCAGTCTCTCCGGGACTAGCGGCTCGAATGAGCAGTTCTTC.